These 25 T cell receptor beta chains came from one sample sequenced in a study of control samples from healthy donors and cancer patients. TCRdb's table, derived via immunoSEQ multiplex PCR, lists solely in-frame clones and lacks some. The table records about 220,000 clones, roughly 94% of them present only once. Sequencing was performed on blood. These receptors all come from a man aged 50 to 59 in good health.

V is TRBV5-6 and J is TRBJ2-6, with 9 bases that match TRBD1. The CDR3 is 16 residues long. Germline V gene sequence: CDR1 SGHDT, CDR2 YYEEEE. The junction had 4 bases not matched to a gene; V was cut back by 2 bases and J by 4 bases. CDR3 sequence (DNA): TGTGCCAGCAGCTTCGGGACAGGGTCCGGGGCCAACGTCCTGACTTTC. This gives the protein CASSFGTGSGANVLTF. The entire variable domain, with the rest obtained from reference TRBV5-6 and TRBJ2-6, is as follows: DAGVTQSPTHLIKTRGQQVTLRCSPKSGHDTVSWYQQALGQGPQFIFQYYEEEERQRGNFPDRFSGHQFPNYSSELNVNALLLGDSALYLCASSFGTGSGANVLTFGAGSRLTVL.

The rearrangement uses TRBV5-1 and TRBJ1-3; D is unresolved. The V and J ends lost 4 bases and 2 bases respectively, with 10 bases between them. The germline V gene has CDR1 SGHRS and CDR2 YFSETQ. This CDR3 contains 14 residues. CDR3 nucleotides: TGCGCCAGCAGCCCGGCGGCTACTGGAAACACCATATATTTT. Protein: CASSPAATGNTIYF. Supplemented by reference TRBV5-1 and TRBJ1-3, the full variable domain reads KAGVTQTPRYLIKTRGQQVTLSCSPISGHRSVSWYQQTPGQGLQFLFEYFSETQRNKGNFPGRFSGRQFSNSRSEMNVSTLELGDSALYLCASSPAATGNTIYFGEGSWLTVV.

J is TRBJ2-1 and V is TRBV5-1, with 9 bases lining up with TRBD1. CDR1 is SGHRS, CDR2 YFSETQ, per germline. This CDR3 spans 14 amino acids. J lost 6 bases, V lost 3 bases, and 4 bases had no gene match. This CDR3 reads CASSSGQGVNEQFF. DNA of the CDR3: TGCGCCAGCAGCTCGGGACAGGGAGTCAATGAGCAGTTCTTC.

Notes on this clone: Other DNA sequences from this sample encode an identical CDR3 as well. This rearrangement joins TRBV6-5 to TRBJ1-1, with D possibly TRBD1 on 5 matching bases. The CDR3 contains 14 residues. Trimming removed 4 bases from V and 1 base from J, with 10 bases in between. The germline gives CDR1 MNHEY, CDR2 SVGAGI. CDR3 protein: CASSSRGANTEAFF. CDR3 DNA: TGTGCCAGCAGTTCCCGAGGGGCGAACACTGAAGCTTTCTTT.

The chain links TRBV4-1 to TRBJ1-2, with D possibly matching TRBD1 (6 bases). V gave up 0 bases and J gave up 4 bases, with 18 bases separating them. CDR1 is MGHRA and CDR2 is YSYEKL in the germline V gene. This CDR3 spans 17 amino acids. CDR3 residues: CASSQDRGAGRFYGYTF. As DNA, the CDR3 is TGCGCCAGCAGCCAAGACAGGGGAGCCGGGCGCTTCTATGGCTACACCTTC.

The V call is TRBV28, the J call TRBJ2-7, with 7 bases fitting TRBD1. The CDR3 length is 14 residues. The V gene end was trimmed by 5 bases and the J gene end by 4 bases; junction bases not matched to a gene: 8. Looked up from germline, CDR1 is MDHEN and CDR2 is SYDVKM. CDR3 sequence (DNA): TGTGCCAGCAGTCCGACAGGGAACAAGTACGAGCAGTACTTC. Translation: CASSPTGNKYEQYF.

This rearrangement joins TRBV7-9 to TRBJ1-5; TRBD1 is a possible D gene (5 bases). Germline V gene lookup returns CDR1 SEHNR and CDR2 FQNEAQ (reference sequence). The CDR3 extends over 13 amino acids. The V end was cut by 5 bases, the J end by 9 bases, with 14 bases between. The CDR3 loop is CASSNMGGGPQHF. The CDR3 DNA reads TGTGCCAGCAGCAACATGGGGGGAGGGCCCCAGCATTTT.

The chain joins TRBV28 to TRBJ2-1, with 8 positions matching TRBD1. Unmatched junction bases numbered 5, after V lost 3 bases and J lost 4 bases. Germline V lookup: CDR1 MDHEN, CDR2 SYDVKM. This CDR3 has 15 residues. The CDR3 loop reads CASSLGTGAYNEQFF. In DNA form, the CDR3 reads TGTGCCAGCAGTTTGGGGACAGGCGCTTACAATGAGCAGTTCTTC.

The V gene is TRBV28, the J gene TRBJ2-7; D is uncertain. The V end was cut by 6 bases, the J end by 1 base, with 4 bases between. The CDR3 has 11 residues. Germline V gene lookup returns CDR1 MDHEN and CDR2 SYDVKM. CDR3: CASRTSYEQYF. The DNA of the CDR3 is TGTGCCAGCAGAACATCCTACGAGCAGTACTTC. The full variable domain, its missing parts supplied by reference TRBV28 and TRBJ2-7, is DVKVTQSSRYLVKRTGEKVFLECVQDMDHENMFWYRQDPGLGLRLIYFSYDVKMKEKGDIPEGYSVSREKKERFSLILESASTNQTSMYLCASRTSYEQYFGPGTRLTVT.

The V gene is TRBV10-3, the J gene TRBJ1-5; 7 bases are a match to TRBD1. Unmatched junction bases numbered 2, after V lost 6 bases and J lost 0 bases. CDR1 ENHRY and CDR2 SYGVKD come from the germline V gene. This CDR3 comprises 14 residues. The CDR3 bases are TGTGCCATCAGCGGGACAGTTAGCAATCAGCCCCAGCATTTT. This translates into CAISGTVSNQPQHF.

The chain employs TRBV18 and TRBJ1-2; possibly TRBD1 for D (5 bases). Germline CDR1 is KGHSH and CDR2 is LQKENI. Trimming pared 0 bases from V and 6 bases from J, leaving 14 bases between. This CDR3 spans 15 amino acids. The CDR3 loop reads CASSPPGRASNGYTF. The CDR3 DNA reads TGTGCCAGCTCACCACCGGGCAGGGCGAGTAATGGCTACACCTTC. The whole variable domain, filled in from reference TRBV18 and TRBJ1-2, reads NAGVMQNPRHLVRRRGQEARLRCSPMKGHSHVYWYRQLPEEGLKFMVYLQKENIIDESGMPKERFSAEFPKEGPSILRIQQVVRGDSAAYFCASSPPGRASNGYTFGSGTRLTVV.

V usage is TRBV27 and J usage is TRBJ2-3, with D unresolved. In germline, CDR1 is MNHEY, CDR2 SMNVEV (reference sequence). The CDR3 runs 13 residues. Trimming took off 5 bases at V and 1 base at J, with 7 bases between the two ends. CDR3 in amino acids: CASSKTGTDTQYF. Written as DNA, the CDR3 is TGTGCCAGCAGTAAAACGGGCACAGATACGCAGTATTTT.

The chain employs TRBV2 and TRBJ1-4; 8 bases fit TRBD1. The V and J ends lost 3 bases and 2 bases, in that order; junction bases with no gene match: 5. This CDR3 contains 16 residues. Germline CDR1 is SNHLY and CDR2 is FYNNEI. CDR3 sequence: CASSEETGVTNEKLFF. CDR3 in DNA: TGTGCCAGCAGTGAGGAGACAGGGGTGACTAATGAAAAACTGTTTTTT.

The chain recombines TRBV12-3 or TRBV12-4 with TRBJ2-7, with 8 nucleotides matching TRBD2. The CDR3 is 12 amino acids. J was trimmed by 3 bases and V by 6 bases; bases with no gene match: 1. The CDR3, as DNA: TGTGCCAGCAGCGGGGGGGGCTACGAGCAGTACTTC. It codes for CASSGGGYEQYF.

V gene TRBV4-3 combines with J gene TRBJ2-2, with no clear D. In germline, CDR1 is LGHNA, CDR2 YSLEER. V was cut by 0 bases and J by 7 bases, with 9 bases left in between. There are 14 residues in the CDR3. CDR3 residues: CASSQEGPYGELFF. CDR3 DNA sequence: TGCGCCAGCAGCCAAGAAGGACCTTACGGGGAGCTGTTTTTT.

The chain is built from TRBV15 and TRBJ1-3; D perhaps matches TRBD1 (5 bases). Germline-derived CDR1 and CDR2 are LNHNV and YYDKDF (reference sequence). The CDR3 spans 14 residues. The germline V and J ends were trimmed by 6 bases and 1 base, with 10 bases remaining between them. The CDR3 coding sequence is TGTGCCACCAGGCCGAAGGGGTCTGGAAACACCATATATTTT. Translated, it gives CATRPKGSGNTIYF.

The chain uses TRBV9 and TRBJ1-2; D remains unclear. Trimming removed 0 bases at V and 6 bases at J, with 12 bases between. There are 14 residues in the CDR3. CDR1 is SGDLS and CDR2 is YYNGEE in the germline V gene. The CDR3 reads CASSVGGGLNGYTF. Written as DNA, the CDR3 is TGTGCCAGCAGCGTAGGAGGAGGGCTAAATGGCTACACCTTC.

To note about this clone: The sample contains more than one DNA sequence encoding this CDR3. The chain carries TRBV10-3 and TRBJ2-2; TRBD1 aligns across 7 bases. V dropped 0 bases and J dropped 6; count of bases not matched to a gene: 1. This CDR3 is built from 14 residues. The germline V gene encodes CDR1 ENHRY and CDR2 SYGVKD. This CDR3 is CAISESTGAGELFF. The CDR3 DNA is TGTGCCATCAGTGAGTCCACAGGGGCCGGGGAGCTGTTTTTT.

The gene calls are TRBV27 and TRBJ2-2, with D perhaps given as TRBD1 or TRBD2 (5 bases each). This CDR3 has 13 residues. Between the trimmed V and J ends, which lost 5 bases and 8 bases, there was a span of 12 bases. The V gene's germline CDR1 is MNHEY and CDR2 SMNVEV (reference sequence). Here the CDR3 DNA reads TGTGCCAGCAGTCTCGAATGGGGGGGGGAGCTGTTTTTT. It is translated as CASSLEWGGELFF.

This clone is a singleton in its sample. The chain carries TRBV3-1 (or the pseudogene TRBV3-2) and TRBJ1-1; D may be TRBD1 (5 bases). Trimming cost V 5 bases and J 1 base, with 8 bases left between them. CDR3 size: 13 residues. Germline CDR1 LGHDT, CDR2 YNNKEL (reference sequence). The CDR3 DNA reads as TGTGCCAGCAGCTCCGGACAGAACACTGAAGCTTTCTTT. This codes for CASSSGQNTEAFF.

This clone has a handful of counts. The V gene is TRBV6-4, the J gene TRBJ2-3; TRBD1 is a possible D gene (6 bases). Germline loops: CDR1 MRHNA, CDR2 SNTAGT. V shed 6 bases and J shed 0 bases, with 13 bases lying between them. The CDR3 is 15 residues long. The CDR3 is CASSPAQGSTDTQYF. For the CDR3, the DNA is TGTGCCAGCAGCCCCGCACAGGGTAGCACAGATACGCAGTATTTT.

DNA for the CDR3: TGTGCCAGCAGCTTAGGAGGGGGGAGGTACTTC. Protein: CASSLGGGRYF. The J gene is TRBJ2-5, the V gene TRBV7-9, with D tentatively TRBD1 or TRBD2 (6 bases each). V dropped 1 base and J dropped 13 bases, with 10 bases sitting between them. In germline, CDR1 is SEHNR, CDR2 FQNEAQ (reference sequence). CDR3 size: 11 residues.

The rearrangement uses TRBV29-1 and TRBJ2-5; D remains unclear. This CDR3 has 13 residues. V lost 6 bases and J lost 1, with 12 bases in between. Germline CDR1 SQVTM, CDR2 ANQGSEA. This CDR3 reads CSVGPRGQETQYF. CDR3 in DNA: TGCAGCGTCGGTCCCCGTGGCCAAGAGACCCAGTACTTC.

This sequence joins TRBV5-4 and TRBJ2-5, with TRBD2 identical over 14 bases. V lost 4 bases and J lost 5; bases outside the gene matches: 13. The CDR3 is 18 residues long. The germline CDR1 and CDR2 sequences are SGHNT and YYREEE (reference sequence). This CDR3 is CASSPGTSGGTLGETQYF. CDR3 nucleotide sequence: TGTGCCAGCAGCCCGGGGACTAGCGGGGGCACTTTAGGGGAGACCCAGTACTTC.

This chain links TRBV27 with TRBJ1-3; D gene uncertain. V gave up 7 bases and J gave up 4 bases, with 17 bases separating them. Germline assignment: CDR1 MNHEY and CDR2 SMNVEV (reference sequence). This CDR3 region has 15 residues. As DNA, the CDR3 is TGTGCCAGCACGATGCTACCGGTAGGCGGAAACACCATATATTTT. Protein: CASTMLPVGGNTIYF.